The 13 T cell receptor beta chains below come from one sample, sequenced in a study of cytomegalovirus exposure and HLA in healthy donors. With 60 Vbeta and 13 Jbeta primers, the PCR was carried out. Profiling relied on immunoSEQ multiplex PCR, and the TCRdb table lists in-frame clones only, not all of them. This sample's table has under 120,000 clones. Sequenced sample: PBMCs. These TCRs come from a man aged 45-65 years in good health and CMV-seronegative.

The gene calls are TRBV9 and TRBJ1-2, with 8 bases fitting TRBD1. This CDR3 has 15 amino acids. Per germline, CDR1 SGDLS and CDR2 YYNGEE. The V and J ends lost 4 bases and 3 bases, in that order; junction bases with no gene match: 8. The CDR3 reads CASSPRQGRDYGYTF. The DNA for the CDR3 is TGTGCCAGCAGCCCAAGACAGGGGAGGGACTATGGCTACACCTTC.

V usage is TRBV19 and J usage is TRBJ2-1, with D maybe TRBD1 (6 bases). This CDR3 is built from 15 residues. Trimming took off 5 bases at V and 0 bases at J, with 11 bases between the two ends. Germline loops: CDR1 LNHDA, CDR2 SQIVND (reference sequence). CDR3 loop: CASSSQGSSYNEQFF. The CDR3 nucleotides are TGTGCCAGTAGTTCTCAGGGGAGCTCCTACAATGAGCAGTTCTTC.

The chain uses TRBV7-6 and TRBJ2-7, with D hard to call. The CDR3 runs 16 residues. Germline V CDR1 and CDR2: SGHVS, FNYEAQ. The V and J ends lost 2 bases and 3 bases respectively, with 17 bases between them. CDR3 in DNA: TGTGCCAGCAGCTTATCTCCCTACTCTTCCTACTACGAGCAGTACTTC. It specifies CASSLSPYSSYYEQYF.

This chain joins TRBV25-1 and TRBJ2-1; TRBD1 aligns across 10 bases. Trimming removed 3 bases from V and 3 bases from J; junction bases left unmatched: 5. The CDR3 contains 16 residues. Germline CDR1 is MGHDK and CDR2 is SYGVNS. The CDR3 bases are TGTGCCAGCAGTGAGCCCCGGACAGGGGGCTACAATGAGCAGTTCTTC. Its translation: CASSEPRTGGYNEQFF.

This chain joins TRBV7-9 and TRBJ1-5; 9 nucleotides match TRBD1. The CDR3 is 17 residues long. The V gene end was trimmed by 2 bases and the J gene end by 6 bases; junction bases not matched to a gene: 11. The germline V gene encodes CDR1 SEHNR and CDR2 FQNEAQ (reference sequence). The CDR3 spells CASSLSRGQGESQPQHF. The DNA for the CDR3 is TGTGCCAGCAGCTTATCCCGGGGACAGGGTGAATCTCAGCCCCAGCATTTT.

This chain links TRBV6-5 with TRBJ1-1; 7 nucleotides match TRBD1. CDR1 MNHEY and CDR2 SVGAGI come from the germline V gene. V trimming: 6 bases; J trimming: 4 bases; junction bases outside the gene matches: 11. The CDR3 is made up of 15 amino acids. The CDR3: CASSENRGYVTEAFF. In nucleotides, the CDR3 is TGTGCCAGCAGCGAAAACAGGGGATATGTCACTGAAGCTTTCTTT.

The chain joins TRBV7-9 to TRBJ2-1; 9 nucleotides match TRBD2. The CDR3 is 16 amino acids. J lost 5 bases, V lost 5 bases, and 10 bases had no gene match. Germline CDR1 SEHNR, CDR2 FQNEAQ (reference sequence). In DNA form, the CDR3 reads TGTGCCAGCAGCCCCCGGCCTCAGCGGGAGGACAATGAGCAGTTCTTC. Protein product: CASSPRPQREDNEQFF.

The chain joins TRBV7-2 to TRBJ2-5; the D gene is possibly TRBD2 (5 bases). Trimming removed 1 base from V and 5 bases from J, with 14 bases in between. Germline CDR1 and CDR2: SGHTA and FQGNSA. The CDR3 is 15 residues long. The CDR3 loop is CASSLEGRTGETQYF. The CDR3 DNA reads TGTGCCAGCAGCTTAGAGGGCAGGACTGGGGAGACCCAGTACTTC. The full variable domain, in which reference TRBV7-2 and TRBJ2-5 provide the parts outside the CDR3, is GAGVSQSPSNKVTEKGKDVELRCDPISGHTALYWYRQSLGQGLEFLIYFQGNSAPDKSGLPSDRFSAERTGGSVSTLTIQRTQQEDSAVYLCASSLEGRTGETQYFGPGTRLLVL.

V and J are TRBV7-9 and TRBJ2-7; a weak D match, TRBD1 (5 bases). Germline V gene data show CDR1 as SEHNR and CDR2 as FQNEAQ (reference sequence). V gave up 1 base and J gave up 2 bases, with 12 bases separating them. The length of the CDR3 is 15 residues. The CDR3 nucleotides read TGTGCCAGCAGCTTAGGGCAGGGTGAGACCTACGAGCAGTACTTC. This encodes CASSLGQGETYEQYF.

The chain combines TRBV18 with TRBJ1-1; 7 bases agree with TRBD1. Germline CDR1 and CDR2: KGHSH and LQKENI. The junction had 6 bases not matched to a gene; V was cut back by 3 bases and J by 8 bases. The CDR3 covers 13 residues. CDR3 protein: CASSPGQRKEAFF. CDR3 nucleotide sequence: TGTGCCAGCTCACCGGGACAGAGAAAAGAAGCTTTCTTT.

V gene TRBV7-2 combines with J gene TRBJ1-5; 7 bases are a match to TRBD1. Germline V gives CDR1 SGHTA, CDR2 FQGNSA. The CDR3 is 16 residues long. The trim removed 1 base at V and 2 bases at J, leaving 5 bases unmatched. The CDR3 bases are TGTGCCAGCAGCTTAGACAGGGGACAAGGCAATCAGCCCCAGCATTTT. Translation gives CASSLDRGQGNQPQHF.

The DNA of the CDR3 is TGTGCCAGTAGCCTAGGTGAACGCGAGCAGTACTTC. Residues: CASSLGEREQYF. The chain has TRBV19 and TRBJ2-7; D is ambiguous. With 6 bases removed from V and 6 bases from J, the gap between germline ends came to 12 bases. Germline loops: CDR1 LNHDA, CDR2 SQIVND (reference sequence). This CDR3 is 12 amino acids long.

The chain couples TRBV6-1 to TRBJ2-5; D is unresolved. The CDR3 spans 14 residues. Germline V gene data show CDR1 as MNHNS and CDR2 as SASEGT. The ends were cut back, 5 bases at V and 5 bases at J, with 15 bases in the middle. CDR3: CASSHRLQWETQYF. CDR3 coding DNA: TGTGCCAGCAGTCACCGCCTTCAGTGGGAGACCCAGTACTTC.